This TCR beta chain was documented in a study of T-cell reconstitution after alpha-beta-depleted transplantation in children. Molecular barcoding with unique molecular identifiers was used for the TCRbeta library. TCRdb analysed the PCR reads with MiXCR anew, one entry per CDR3 protein. The data contain 170,000 or so distinct CDR3 sequences, about 6.4% of them singletons. This CDR3 contains 13 residues. Trimming took 0 bases from V and 8 from J; bases not matched to a gene: 1. Germline V CDR1 and CDR2: MNHEY, SVGAGI. This clonotype was seen many times. V is TRBV6-5 and J is TRBJ1-1, with 9 bases fitting TRBD1. The sequence came from a human donor who donated a stem cell graft to a child with Wiskott-Aldrich syndrome. The source was PBMCs from the stem cell graft donor, collected from the stem cell graft. Here the CDR3 DNA reads TGTGCCAGCAGTTACTCCGACAGGGGGGAAGCTTTCTTT. Protein sequence: CASSYSDRGEAFF.